This T cell receptor beta chain was recovered during a study of vaccination and CD4 T cells after COVID-19 (dated by TCRdb to 2021 to 2024). Background for the entire study: Convalescent patients had a positive SARS-CoV-2 result on nasal swab PCR, and of these patients, several had mild disease and one had severe disease. In the convalescent cohort there were six males and four females, among whom were two Hispanic individuals, seven Caucasians, two Asians and one multiracial person. Each participant got two doses of either the Pfizer-BioNTech BNT162b2 vaccine (n=8) or the Moderna mRNA-1273 vaccine (n=2). Post-COVID blood samples from convalescent patients were collected a median of roughly 100 days after diagnosis, with a range of roughly 35 to 180 days. Post-vaccine blood samples were taken a median of approximately 76 days after the second vaccine dose, with a range of roughly 13 to 250 days. The cultures were stimulated with overlapping spike peptide pools from SARS-CoV-2 and from the common cold coronaviruses HCoV-NL63, HCoV-OC43 and HCoV-229E. As controls, cultures received a CEFX viral epitope pool (the positive control), an HIV-1 Nef peptide pool (the negative control), or no peptide at all. In nine to eleven COVID-19 convalescent patients and a few infection-naive healthy vaccine recipients, researchers compared the spike-specific CD4+ TCR repertoire from before mRNA vaccination with the repertoire from after.

The library was generated by PCR. DNA from cultured CD4+ T cells underwent TCR sequencing with the Oncomine TCR Beta short-read assay at the Johns Hopkins FTIC core. The QIAamp micro DNA kit was used to extract genomic DNA from the cultured CD4+ T cells. Oncomine TCR Beta libraries from cultured CD4+ T cells were pooled with unique dual indexes and sequenced on an Illumina iSeq 100. Concerning the study's data processing: Non-productive sequences were removed, and CDR3s that did not start with C, did not end with F or W, or were shorter than 7 amino acids were discarded. The MANAFEST web application identified antigen-specific clonotypes by comparing peptide-stimulated wells against reference wells and other culture wells. An FDR below 0.05, an odds ratio above 5, and a productive frequency above 0.1% in at least two of three replicate wells were required for clones to be considered positive. Cross-reactive clonotypes were defined as significantly expanded in both SARS-CoV-2 spike wells and at least one common cold coronavirus spike condition. Levenshtein distances (stringdist) and unrooted phylogenetic trees (ape) in R version 3.6.1 were used to assess CDR3 homology. TCRdb redid the processing of the public reads, applying fastp at Q25 and MiXCR, and retained in-frame beta chains. One record per CDR3 amino acid sequence lists the most common genes and DNA. None of the V and J calls come from the authors' own analysis; TCRdb made them. For this sample the table gives 15,000 or so distinct CDR3 sequences, of which 70% were detected only once. Of the sample, about 16% falls within the top ten clones.

What the study reported, not specific to this receptor: The study included relatively few convalescent patients and did not analyze early timepoints after natural infection. Among convalescent patients, a median about 87% of the SARS-CoV-2-reactive clones seen after vaccination appeared only after vaccination, which suggests priming specific to the vaccine. Of the vaccine-specific clones found in convalescent patients, nearly all (304 of 307) were mono-reactive for SARS-CoV-2 spike instead of being cross-reactive with common cold coronaviruses. An increase in the median number of SARS-CoV-2-reactive clonotypes from around 20 after infection to 35 to 40 after vaccination was observed, but the change was not found to be significant.

As encoded in the germline V gene (reference sequence), CDR1 is MNHEY while CDR2 is SMNVEV. From its cysteine to its phenylalanine, the CDR3 spans 14 amino acids. Kept here is only the CDR3 DNA, which spans 42 bases and is read in frame from base 1. Relative to germline, V is 3 bases shorter and J is 1 base shorter, with 9 bases between their ends. Sample treatment or condition, as interpreted from the label and publication: roughly 10-day PBMC culture with coronavirus spike peptide pools or control peptides (ViraFEST assay). The ViraFEST assay was used in the study, in which antigen-specific T cells were expanded with peptide pools and expanded clonotypes were subsequently identified by TCR sequencing. The convalescent patients' positive SARS-CoV-2 PCR tests fell between March and December 2020, which was before the Alpha, Beta and Delta variants emerged in the United States. Approximately 2.1 million PBMCs per well were cultured in IMDM with roughly 5% human AB serum and approximately 10 IU/ml IL-2, plus 10 ug/ml peptide pools. Half of the culture medium was replaced with fresh IL-2-containing medium on days 3 and 7. CD4+ T cells were isolated after around 9 days of culture through negative selection using the EasySep CD4+ T cell isolation kit. Ficoll-Paque Plus gradient centrifugation was used to isolate PBMCs from whole blood, and the isolated PBMCs were then either used fresh or cryopreserved at -140C. Triplicate wells were generally used for each culture condition.

This clonotype was seen more than once but under ten times. Its binding antigen is unknown. Base qualities are missing; no much larger clone stands one base away. The sequence joins TRBV27 to TRBJ1-1; a weak D assignment points to TRBD1 (5 bases agree). Sequencing was carried out using CD4+ T cells from blood, cultured in vitro. The TCR sequence derives from a human donor who had recovered from COVID-19. The CDR3 region: CASSLEGRNTEAFF. DNA sequence: TGTGCCAGCAGTTTGGAGGGGAGGAACACTGAAGCTTTCTTT.